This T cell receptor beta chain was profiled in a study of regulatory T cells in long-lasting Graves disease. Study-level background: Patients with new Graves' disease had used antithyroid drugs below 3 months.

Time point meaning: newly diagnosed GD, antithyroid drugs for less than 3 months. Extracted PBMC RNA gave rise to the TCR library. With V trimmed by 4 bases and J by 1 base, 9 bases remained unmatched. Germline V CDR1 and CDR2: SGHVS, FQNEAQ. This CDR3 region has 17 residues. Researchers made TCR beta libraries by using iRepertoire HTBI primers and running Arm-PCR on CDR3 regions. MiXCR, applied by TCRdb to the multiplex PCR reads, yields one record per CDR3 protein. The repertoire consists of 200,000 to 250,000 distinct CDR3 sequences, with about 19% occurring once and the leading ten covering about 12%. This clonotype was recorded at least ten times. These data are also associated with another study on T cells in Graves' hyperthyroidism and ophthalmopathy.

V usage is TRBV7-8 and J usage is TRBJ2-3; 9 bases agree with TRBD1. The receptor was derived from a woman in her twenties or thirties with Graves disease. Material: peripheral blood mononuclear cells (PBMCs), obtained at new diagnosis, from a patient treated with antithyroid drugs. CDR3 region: CASSSNRGPGGTDTQYF. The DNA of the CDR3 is TGTGCCAGCAGCTCCAACAGGGGGCCGGGGGGCACAGATACGCAGTATTTT.